The source of this T cell receptor (beta chain) is a study of T cell responses to AZD1222 COVID-19 vaccine. Study-wide findings and caveats: At study baseline, merely over 5 AZD1222 recipients were seropositive. Researchers took repertoire samples only after the peak T cell response had come. Elevations in Spike-specific TCR breadth and depth followed administration of two AZD1222 doses.

Produced via immunoSEQ multiplex PCR; TCRdb's table is partial and in-frame only. The sample holds 100,000 to 150,000 clones, under 85% seen once. V shed 2 bases and J shed 0 bases, with 10 bases lying between them. From germline, CDR1 is SGDLS and CDR2 YYNGEE. CDR3 length: 15 amino acids. Concerning this clone: The antigen is unknown.

The chain employs TRBV9 and TRBJ2-3; TRBD1 or TRBD2 may be the D gene (5 bases each). The material sequenced was peripheral blood, taken on day 0 of AZD1222 vaccination. The sequence was collected from an adult in good health. This chain's CDR3 is CASSVTWDSTDTQYF. The DNA for the CDR3 is TGTGCCAGCAGCGTGACCTGGGACAGCACAGATACGCAGTATTTT.